This T cell receptor beta chain was sequenced for a study of blood T cell repertoires in COVID-19. Some clones are missing from TCRdb's copy, which holds only in-frame ones; the method was immunoSEQ multiplex PCR. The sample lists fewer than 130,000 clones, 76% occurring once. The CDR3 loop spans 16 amino acids. V lost 0 bases and J lost 1, with 12 bases in between. Germline values: CDR1 SGDLS, CDR2 YYNGEE. The specimen was peripheral blood. The sequence was obtained from a woman over 75 with acute or convalescent COVID-19. V usage is TRBV9 and J usage is TRBJ2-3; possibly TRBD2 for D (6 bases). The CDR3 DNA reads TGTGCCAGCAGCGTAGGGCTCGGAGGGCGCACAGATACGCAGTATTTT. This gives the protein CASSVGLGGRTDTQYF. Combining the CDR3 with reference TRBV9 and TRBJ2-3 gives the whole variable domain DSGVTQTPKHLITATGQRVTLRCSPRSGDLSVYWYQQSLDQGLQFLIQYYNGEERAKGNILERFSAQQFPDLHSELNLSSLELGDSALYFCASSVGLGGRTDTQYFGPGTRLTVL.